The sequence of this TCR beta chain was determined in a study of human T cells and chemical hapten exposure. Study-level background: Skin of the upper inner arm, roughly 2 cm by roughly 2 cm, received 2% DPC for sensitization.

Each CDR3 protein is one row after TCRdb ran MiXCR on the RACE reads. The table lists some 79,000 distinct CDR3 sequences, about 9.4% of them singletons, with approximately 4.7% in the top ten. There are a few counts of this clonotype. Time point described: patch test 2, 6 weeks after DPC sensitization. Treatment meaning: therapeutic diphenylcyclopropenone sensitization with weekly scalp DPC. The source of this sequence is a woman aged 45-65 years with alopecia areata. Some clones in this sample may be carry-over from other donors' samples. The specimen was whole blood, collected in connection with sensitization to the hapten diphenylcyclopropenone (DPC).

The CDR3 bases are TGTGCCAGCAGTTACGACGGACCTAGCACAGATACGCAGTATTTT. Its protein product is CASSYDGPSTDTQYF. The chain recombines TRBV6-2 or TRBV6-3 with TRBJ2-3; D is ambiguous. This CDR3 has 15 amino acids. V lost 2 bases and J lost 0, with 9 bases in between. Germline V gene data show CDR1 as MNHEY and CDR2 as SVGEGT.